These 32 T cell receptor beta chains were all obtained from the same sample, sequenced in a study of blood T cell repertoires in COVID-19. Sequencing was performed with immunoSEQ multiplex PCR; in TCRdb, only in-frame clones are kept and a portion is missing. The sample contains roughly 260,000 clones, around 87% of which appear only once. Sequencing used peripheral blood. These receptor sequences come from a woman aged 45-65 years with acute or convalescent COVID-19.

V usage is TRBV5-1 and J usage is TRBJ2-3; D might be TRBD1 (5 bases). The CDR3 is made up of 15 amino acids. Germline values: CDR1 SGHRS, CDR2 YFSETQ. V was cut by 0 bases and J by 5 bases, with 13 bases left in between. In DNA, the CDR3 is TGCGCCAGCAGCTTGGGAGGCAGGGCCGGAGATACGCAGTATTTT. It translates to CASSLGGRAGDTQYF.

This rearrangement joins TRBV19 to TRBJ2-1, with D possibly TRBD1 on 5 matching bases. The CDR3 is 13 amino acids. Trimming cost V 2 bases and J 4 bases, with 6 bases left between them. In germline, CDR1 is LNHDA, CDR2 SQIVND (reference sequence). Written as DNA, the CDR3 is TGTGCCAGTAGTATAACAGGTTACAATGAGCAGTTCTTC. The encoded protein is CASSITGYNEQFF.

CDR3: CSASGTSGNLTSSYEQYF. CDR3 DNA sequence: TGCAGCGCGTCCGGGACTAGCGGGAACTTAACGAGCTCCTACGAGCAGTACTTC. The chain is built from TRBV29-1 and TRBJ2-7; 13 bases fit TRBD2. Germline V lookup: CDR1 SQVTM, CDR2 ANQGSEA. This CDR3 is built from 18 residues. The V segment lost 7 bases and the J segment 0 bases; nucleotides outside the gene matches: 15.

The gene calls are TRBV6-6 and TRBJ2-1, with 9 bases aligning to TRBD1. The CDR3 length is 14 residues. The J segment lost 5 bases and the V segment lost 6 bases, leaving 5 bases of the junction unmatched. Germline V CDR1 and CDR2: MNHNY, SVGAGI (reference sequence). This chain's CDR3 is CASRQDRGDNEQFF. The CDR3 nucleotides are TGTGCCAGCAGACAGGACAGGGGAGACAATGAGCAGTTCTTC.

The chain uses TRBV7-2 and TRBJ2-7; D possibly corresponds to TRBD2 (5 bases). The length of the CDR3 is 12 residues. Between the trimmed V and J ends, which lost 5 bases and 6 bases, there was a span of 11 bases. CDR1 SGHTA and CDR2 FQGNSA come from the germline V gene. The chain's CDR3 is CASSLTSSEQYF. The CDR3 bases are TGTGCCAGCAGCCTAACTAGTTCCGAGCAGTACTTC.

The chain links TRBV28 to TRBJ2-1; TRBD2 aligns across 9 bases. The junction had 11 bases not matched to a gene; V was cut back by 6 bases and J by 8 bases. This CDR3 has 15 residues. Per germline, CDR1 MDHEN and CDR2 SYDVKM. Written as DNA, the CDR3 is TGTGCCAGCAGGCCCCAGGCGGGAGGGTCGCATGAGCAGTTCTTC. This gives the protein CASRPQAGGSHEQFF.

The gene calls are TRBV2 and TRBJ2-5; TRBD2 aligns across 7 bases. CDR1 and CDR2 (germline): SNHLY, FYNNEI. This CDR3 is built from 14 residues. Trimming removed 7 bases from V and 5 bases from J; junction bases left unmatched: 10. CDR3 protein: CASNRGGRGETQYF. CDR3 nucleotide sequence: TGTGCCAGCAACCGTGGCGGGAGAGGGGAGACCCAGTACTTC.

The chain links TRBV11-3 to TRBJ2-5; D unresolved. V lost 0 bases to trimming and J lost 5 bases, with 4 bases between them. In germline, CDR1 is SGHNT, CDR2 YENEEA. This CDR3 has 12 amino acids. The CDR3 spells CASSLDQETQYF. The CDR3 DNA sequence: TGTGCCAGCAGCTTAGATCAGGAGACCCAGTACTTC.

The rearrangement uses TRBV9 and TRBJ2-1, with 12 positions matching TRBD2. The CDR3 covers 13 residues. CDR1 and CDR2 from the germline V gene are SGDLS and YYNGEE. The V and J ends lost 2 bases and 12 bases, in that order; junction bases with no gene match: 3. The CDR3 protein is CASSVQGLAGQFF. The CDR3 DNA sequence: TGTGCCAGCAGCGTGCAGGGACTAGCGGGGCAGTTCTTC. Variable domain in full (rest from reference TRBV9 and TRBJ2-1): DSGVTQTPKHLITATGQRVTLRCSPRSGDLSVYWYQQSLDQGLQFLIQYYNGEERAKGNILERFSAQQFPDLHSELNLSSLELGDSALYFCASSVQGLAGQFFGPGTRLTVL.

The CDR3: CASSYELGGSWYEQYF. The CDR3 bases are TGTGCCAGCAGTTACGAGCTTGGCGGGAGCTGGTACGAGCAGTACTTC. The chain links TRBV6-2 or TRBV6-3 to TRBJ2-7; TRBD2 aligns across 7 bases. The germline gives CDR1 MNHEY, CDR2 SVGEGT. With 2 bases clipped from V and 4 bases from J, the junction kept 11 bases outside the gene matches. The CDR3 loop spans 16 amino acids.

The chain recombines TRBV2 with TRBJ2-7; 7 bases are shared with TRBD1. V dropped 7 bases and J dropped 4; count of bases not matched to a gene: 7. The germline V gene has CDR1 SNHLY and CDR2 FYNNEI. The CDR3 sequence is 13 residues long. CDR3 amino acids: CASTRDRAYEQYF. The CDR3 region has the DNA TGTGCCAGCACCCGAGACAGGGCTTACGAGCAGTACTTC.

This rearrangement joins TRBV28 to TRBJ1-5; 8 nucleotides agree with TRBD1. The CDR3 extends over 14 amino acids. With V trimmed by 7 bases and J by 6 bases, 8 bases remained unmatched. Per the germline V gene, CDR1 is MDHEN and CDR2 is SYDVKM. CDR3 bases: TGTGCCAGCACCCCTCAGGGGGCTGGTCAGCCCCAGCATTTT. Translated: CASTPQGAGQPQHF.

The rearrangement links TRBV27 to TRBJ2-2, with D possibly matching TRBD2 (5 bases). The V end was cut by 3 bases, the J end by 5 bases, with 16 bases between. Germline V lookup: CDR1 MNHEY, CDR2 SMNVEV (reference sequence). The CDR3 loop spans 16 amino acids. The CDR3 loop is CASSLRGPAYTGELFF. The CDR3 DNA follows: TGTGCCAGCAGTTTGAGAGGGCCGGCGTATACCGGGGAGCTGTTTTTT.

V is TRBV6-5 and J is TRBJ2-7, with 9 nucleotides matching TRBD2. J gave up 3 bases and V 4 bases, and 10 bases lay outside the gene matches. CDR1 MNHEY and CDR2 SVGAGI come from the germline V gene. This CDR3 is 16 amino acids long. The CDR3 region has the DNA TGTGCCAGCAGTTGGGGGGGACTAGCTGTACGCTACGAGCAGTACTTC. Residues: CASSWGGLAVRYEQYF.

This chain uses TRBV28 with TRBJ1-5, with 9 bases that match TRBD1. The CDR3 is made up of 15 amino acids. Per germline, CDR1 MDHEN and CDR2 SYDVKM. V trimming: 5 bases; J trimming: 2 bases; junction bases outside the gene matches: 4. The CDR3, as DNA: TGTGCCAGCAGTGTTACAGGGGGCGGCAATCAGCCCCAGCATTTT. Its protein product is CASSVTGGGNQPQHF.

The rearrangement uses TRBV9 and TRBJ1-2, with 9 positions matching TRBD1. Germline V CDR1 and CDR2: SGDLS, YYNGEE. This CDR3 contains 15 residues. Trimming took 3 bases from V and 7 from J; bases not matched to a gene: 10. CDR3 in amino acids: CASSEGTGTSSGYTF. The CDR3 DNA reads TGTGCCAGCAGCGAGGGGACAGGGACTTCGAGTGGCTACACCTTC. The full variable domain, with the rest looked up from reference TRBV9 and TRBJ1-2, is DSGVTQTPKHLITATGQRVTLRCSPRSGDLSVYWYQQSLDQGLQFLIQYYNGEERAKGNILERFSAQQFPDLHSELNLSSLELGDSALYFCASSEGTGTSSGYTFGSGTRLTVV.

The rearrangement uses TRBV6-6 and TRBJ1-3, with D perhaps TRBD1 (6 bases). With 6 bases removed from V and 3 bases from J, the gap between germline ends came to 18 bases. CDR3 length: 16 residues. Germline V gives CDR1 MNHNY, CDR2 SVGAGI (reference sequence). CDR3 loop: CASRQDRGAGGNTIYF. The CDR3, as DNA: TGTGCCAGCAGACAAGATCGGGGGGCAGGTGGAAACACCATATATTTT.

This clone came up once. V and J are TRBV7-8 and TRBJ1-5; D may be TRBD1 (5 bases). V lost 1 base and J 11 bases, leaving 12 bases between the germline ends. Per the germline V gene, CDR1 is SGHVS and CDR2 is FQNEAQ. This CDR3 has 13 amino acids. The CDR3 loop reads CASSLGGGPAQHF. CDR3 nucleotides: TGTGCCAGCAGCTTAGGGGGCGGACCAGCCCAGCATTTT. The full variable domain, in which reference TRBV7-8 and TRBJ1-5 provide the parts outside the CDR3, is GAGVSQSPRYKVAKRGQDVALRCDPISGHVSLFWYQQALGQGPEFLTYFQNEAQLDKSGLPSDRFFAERPEGSVSTLKIQRTQQEDSAVYLCASSLGGGPAQHFGDGTRLSIL.

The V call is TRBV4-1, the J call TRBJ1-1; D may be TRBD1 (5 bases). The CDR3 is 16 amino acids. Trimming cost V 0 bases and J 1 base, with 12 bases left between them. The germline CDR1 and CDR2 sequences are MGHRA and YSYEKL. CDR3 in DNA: TGCGCCAGCAGCCAAGATTCGGAGGGGAGGAACACTGAAGCTTTCTTT. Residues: CASSQDSEGRNTEAFF.

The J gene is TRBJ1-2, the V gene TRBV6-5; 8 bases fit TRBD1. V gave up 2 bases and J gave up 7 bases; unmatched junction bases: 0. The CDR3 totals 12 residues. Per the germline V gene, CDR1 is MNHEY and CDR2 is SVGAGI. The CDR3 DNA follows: TGTGCCAGCAGTTACGGACAGGGTGGCTACACCTTC. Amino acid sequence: CASSYGQGGYTF.

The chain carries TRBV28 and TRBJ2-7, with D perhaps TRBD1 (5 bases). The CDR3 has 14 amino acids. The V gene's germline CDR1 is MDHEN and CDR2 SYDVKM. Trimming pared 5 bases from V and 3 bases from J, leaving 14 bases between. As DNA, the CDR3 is TGTGCCAGCAGTCAGCCGACAGACGTCTACGAGCAGTACTTC. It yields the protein CASSQPTDVYEQYF.

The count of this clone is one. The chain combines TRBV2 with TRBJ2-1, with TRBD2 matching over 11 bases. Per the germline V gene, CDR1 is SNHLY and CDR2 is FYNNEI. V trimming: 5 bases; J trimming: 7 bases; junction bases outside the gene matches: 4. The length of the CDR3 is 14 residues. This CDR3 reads CASSPGLAENEQFF. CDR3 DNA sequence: TGTGCCAGCAGTCCGGGACTAGCGGAGAATGAGCAGTTCTTC.

The CDR3 DNA reads as TGTGCCAGCAGCGTTGGAGGGGTCGGGGAAAAACTGTTTTTT. This translates into CASSVGGVGEKLFF. The chain links TRBV9 to TRBJ1-4; tentative D call: TRBD1 (5 bases). This CDR3 has 14 residues. V was cut by 2 bases and J by 8 bases, with 13 bases left in between. Germline lookup yields CDR1 SGDLS and CDR2 YYNGEE. Full variable domain (outside the CDR3, taken from reference TRBV9 and TRBJ1-4): DSGVTQTPKHLITATGQRVTLRCSPRSGDLSVYWYQQSLDQGLQFLIQYYNGEERAKGNILERFSAQQFPDLHSELNLSSLELGDSALYFCASSVGGVGEKLFFGSGTQLSVL.

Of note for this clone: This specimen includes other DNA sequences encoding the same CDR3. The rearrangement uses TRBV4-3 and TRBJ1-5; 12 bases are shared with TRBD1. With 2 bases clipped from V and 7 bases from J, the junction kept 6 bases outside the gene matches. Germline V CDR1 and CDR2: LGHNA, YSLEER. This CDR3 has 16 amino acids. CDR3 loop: CASSQTGTGGRQPQHF. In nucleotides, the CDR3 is TGCGCCAGCAGCCAAACCGGGACAGGGGGCAGGCAGCCCCAGCATTTT.

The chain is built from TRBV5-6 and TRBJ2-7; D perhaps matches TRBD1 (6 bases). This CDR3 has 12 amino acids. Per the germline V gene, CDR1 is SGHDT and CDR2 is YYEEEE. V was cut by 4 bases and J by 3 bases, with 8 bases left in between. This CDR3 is CASSPRGYEQYF. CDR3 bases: TGTGCCAGCAGCCCCAGGGGCTACGAGCAGTACTTC.

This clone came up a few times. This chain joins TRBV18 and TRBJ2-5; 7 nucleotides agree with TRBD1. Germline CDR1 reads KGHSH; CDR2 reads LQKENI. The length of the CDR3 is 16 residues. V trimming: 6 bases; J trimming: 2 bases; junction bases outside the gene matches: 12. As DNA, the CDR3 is TGTGCCAGCTCCCGGATTCTATCGACAGGGCAAGAGACCCAGTACTTC. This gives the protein CASSRILSTGQETQYF.

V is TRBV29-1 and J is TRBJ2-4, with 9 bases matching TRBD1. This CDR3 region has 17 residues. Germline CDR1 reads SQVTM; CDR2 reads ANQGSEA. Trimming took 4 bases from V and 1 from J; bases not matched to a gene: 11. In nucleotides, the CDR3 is TGCAGCGTTGCACCTAGGACAGGGGATTTGGCCAAAAACATTCAGTACTTC. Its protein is CSVAPRTGDLAKNIQYF.

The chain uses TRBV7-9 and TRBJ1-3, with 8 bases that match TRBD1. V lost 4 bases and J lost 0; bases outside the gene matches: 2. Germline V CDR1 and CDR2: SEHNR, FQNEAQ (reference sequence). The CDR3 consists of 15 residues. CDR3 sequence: CASSSGQGSGNTIYF. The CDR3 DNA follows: TGTGCCAGCAGCTCCGGACAGGGCTCTGGAAACACCATATATTTT.

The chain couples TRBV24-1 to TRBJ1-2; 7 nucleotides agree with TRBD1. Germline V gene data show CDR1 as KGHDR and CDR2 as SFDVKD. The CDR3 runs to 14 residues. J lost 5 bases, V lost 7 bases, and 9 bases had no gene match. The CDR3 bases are TGTGCCACCAGATCAGGGGGGTCCTCATATGGCTACACCTTC. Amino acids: CATRSGGSSYGYTF.

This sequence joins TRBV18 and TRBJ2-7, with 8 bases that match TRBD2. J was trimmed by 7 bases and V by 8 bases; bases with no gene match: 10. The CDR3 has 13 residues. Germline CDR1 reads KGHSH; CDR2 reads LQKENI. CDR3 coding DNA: TGTGCCAGCACCGGGGGGGGTCACGGAGAGCAGTACTTC. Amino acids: CASTGGGHGEQYF.

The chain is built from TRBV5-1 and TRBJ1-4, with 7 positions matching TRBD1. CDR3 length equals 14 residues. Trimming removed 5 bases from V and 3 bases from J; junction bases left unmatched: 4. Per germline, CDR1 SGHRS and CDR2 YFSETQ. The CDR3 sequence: CASRTGTANEKLFF. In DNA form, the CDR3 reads TGCGCCAGCAGGACCGGGACAGCTAATGAAAAACTGTTTTTT.

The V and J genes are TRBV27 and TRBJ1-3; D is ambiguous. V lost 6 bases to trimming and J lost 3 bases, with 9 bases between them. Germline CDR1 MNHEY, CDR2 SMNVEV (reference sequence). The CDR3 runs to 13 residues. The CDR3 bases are TGTGCCAGCAGGAGGGCAGATGGAAACACCATATATTTT. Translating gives CASRRADGNTIYF.